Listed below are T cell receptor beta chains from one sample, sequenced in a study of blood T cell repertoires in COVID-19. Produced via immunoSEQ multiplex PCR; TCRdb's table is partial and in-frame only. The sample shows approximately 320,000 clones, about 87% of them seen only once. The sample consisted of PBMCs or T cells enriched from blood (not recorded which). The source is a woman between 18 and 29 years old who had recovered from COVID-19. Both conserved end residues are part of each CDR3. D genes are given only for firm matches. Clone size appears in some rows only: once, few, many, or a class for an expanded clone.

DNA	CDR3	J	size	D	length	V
TGTGCCAGCAGCCAAGGACTAGCAGGCGATGAGCAGTTCTTC	CASSQGLAGDEQFF	TRBJ2-1	-	TRBD2	14	TRBV7-7
TGTGCCATCCGCACTGTGGGGCGGGGGAATTCCTACGAGCAGTACTTC	CAIRTVGRGNSYEQYF	TRBJ2-7	-	TRBD2	16	TRBV10-3
TGCGCCAGCAGCCTACAGGGTTTTCCTAGCACAGATACGCAGTATTTT	CASSLQGFPSTDTQYF	TRBJ2-3	few	-	16	TRBV4-3
TGTGCCACCACAGACAGGACGAACACCGGGGAGCTGTTTTTT	CATTDRTNTGELFF	TRBJ2-2	once	-	14	TRBV24-1
TGTGCCAGCAGCTTGGTGCTAGCGGGTGAAGAGACCCAGTACTTC	CASSLVLAGEETQYF	TRBJ2-5	-	TRBD2	15	TRBV5-4
TGTGCCAGCAGCTTAGATCCAGGGTCGTCGGGCTACACCTTC	CASSLDPGSSGYTF	TRBJ1-2	-	-	14	TRBV7-6
TGTGCCAGCACCAGTGTTGGGACAGGGGACATCTACGAGCAGTACTTC	CASTSVGTGDIYEQYF	TRBJ2-7	-	TRBD1	16	TRBV28
TGTGCCAGCAGCTTATGGCAGGGCGTGAATGGCTACACCTTC	CASSLWQGVNGYTF	TRBJ1-2	-	-	14	TRBV7-9
TGTGCCAGCAGCGTAGTCGGGTATGGCTACACCTTC	CASSVVGYGYTF	TRBJ1-2	-	-	12	TRBV9
TGTGCCAGCAGCTTAGTACCCGGGGGCAATCAGCCCCAGCATTTT	CASSLVPGGNQPQHF	TRBJ1-5	once	-	15	TRBV11-2
TGTGCCAGCAGCGTAGTCATGGATACGCAGTATTTT	CASSVVMDTQYF	TRBJ2-3	-	-	12	TRBV9
TGTGCCAGCAGCACAGGGCGGTCCTACGAGCAGTACTTC	CASSTGRSYEQYF	TRBJ2-7	once	-	13	TRBV27
TGTGCCTGGCACAGGGACTCCTACGAGCAGTACTTC	CAWHRDSYEQYF	TRBJ2-7	once	-	12	TRBV30
TGTGCCTGGAGGACGACAGGGGGGTACACTGAAGCTTTCTTT	CAWRTTGGYTEAFF	TRBJ1-1	once	TRBD1	14	TRBV30
TGCGCCAGCAGTCTTCCGGGACAGGGCACAGATACGCAGTATTTT	CASSLPGQGTDTQYF	TRBJ2-3	-	TRBD1	15	TRBV4-3
TGCGCCAGCAGCCAAGATGGGGCAGGGCAATTGGATACGCAGTATTTT	CASSQDGAGQLDTQYF	TRBJ2-3	-	-	16	TRBV4-3
TGTGCCAGTAGTAGTAGGGGCATGGGCAATCAGCCCCAGCATTTT	CASSSRGMGNQPQHF	TRBJ1-5	-	-	15	TRBV19
TGTGCCGCCGACCACCGGGGAGCAAACTATGGCTACACCTTC	CAADHRGANYGYTF	TRBJ1-2	few	-	14	TRBV28
TGCGCCAGCAGCTTACTACCGGGACAGAGCTACGAGCAGTACTTC	CASSLLPGQSYEQYF	TRBJ2-7	-	TRBD1	15	TRBV5-1
TGTGCCACCAGCAGAGAGCAGGGGCCTGGGCATTTT	CATSREQGPGHF	TRBJ1-5	-	-	12	TRBV15
TGCGCCAGCAGCGGCTCCGGGACAGGGGATGAAAAACTGTTTTTT	CASSGSGTGDEKLFF	TRBJ1-4	-	TRBD1	15	TRBV5-1
TGTGCCAGCAGCCAAGGACAGGGAATAGATACGCAGTATTTT	CASSQGQGIDTQYF	TRBJ2-3	-	TRBD1	14	TRBV11-3
TGTGCCAGCCCCCATAGGAGACAGCGCCTGAACACTGAAGCTTTCTTT	CASPHRRQRLNTEAFF	TRBJ1-1	-	-	16	TRBV7-7
TGCAGCGCCAAGCCGGCTAGCGGGAGCCATGAGCAGTTCTTC	CSAKPASGSHEQFF	TRBJ2-1	few	TRBD2	14	TRBV29-1
TGTGCCGTCCTGGGGGGACAGGGGTTCCACGAGCAGTACTTC	CAVLGGQGFHEQYF	TRBJ2-7	-	TRBD1	14	TRBV28
TGTGCCAGCAGTTACGCCGGACAGACGAACACTGAAGCTTTCTTT	CASSYAGQTNTEAFF	TRBJ1-1	-	-	15	TRBV6-5
TGTGCCAGCAGCCGCCCAGGGGTTTATGGCTATGGCTACACCTTC	CASSRPGVYGYGYTF	TRBJ1-2	once	-	15	TRBV28
TGTGCCAGCAGCCCCGGCCGGAGAAGGATTTCACCCCTCCACTTT	CASSPGRRRISPLHF	TRBJ1-6	-	-	15	TRBV28
TGTGCCAGCAGCTTATCCGGGACAGGGTACAATGAGCAGTTCTTC	CASSLSGTGYNEQFF	TRBJ2-1	few	TRBD1	15	TRBV7-3
TGTGCCAGCAGCCCCCACCTACTAGAGACCCAGTACTTC	CASSPHLLETQYF	TRBJ2-5	-	-	13	TRBV7-9
TGTGCCAGCAGCTTGACGACAGGGACTAATGAAAAACTGTTTTTT	CASSLTTGTNEKLFF	TRBJ1-4	once	TRBD1	15	TRBV7-8
TGTGCCAGCAGCTTAGGATCGGGACTGGACAATGAAAAACTGTTTTTT	CASSLGSGLDNEKLFF	TRBJ1-4	-	-	16	TRBV7-9
TGTGCCAGCAGTTATGACAGCAACTATGGCTACACCTTC	CASSYDSNYGYTF	TRBJ1-2	-	-	13	TRBV6-2/TRBV6-3
TGCGCCAGCAGCCAAGATTGGGCCCCTGGAAACACCATATATTTT	CASSQDWAPGNTIYF	TRBJ1-3	few	-	15	TRBV4-3
TGTGCCAGCAGTGCCTCGTGGGCTGACACTGAAGCTTTCTTT	CASSASWADTEAFF	TRBJ1-1	few	-	14	TRBV14
TGTGCCAGCAGTGACTCGAGGTTTAGTGAGCAGTTCTTC	CASSDSRFSEQFF	TRBJ2-1	-	-	13	TRBV6-4
TGTGCCAGCAGCTTAGACCGCGGTACAGGGGATGGCTACACCTTC	CASSLDRGTGDGYTF	TRBJ1-2	-	TRBD1	15	TRBV7-2
TGTGCCAGCAGCTTACAGGGGGTAGGGCAGCCCCAGCATTTT	CASSLQGVGQPQHF	TRBJ1-5	-	TRBD1	14	TRBV7-9
TGTGCCAGCAGTCCCGAGGGACTTGGGAGTTCACCCCTCCACTTT	CASSPEGLGSSPLHF	TRBJ1-6	-	-	15	TRBV28
TGCAGCGTCGCGGCACAGGGGGAGCCCCAGCATTTT	CSVAAQGEPQHF	TRBJ1-5	-	TRBD1	12	TRBV29-1
TGTGCCAGCAGCCGAACGGGTCTTCAGCCCCAGCATTTT	CASSRTGLQPQHF	TRBJ1-5	-	-	13	TRBV12-3/TRBV12-4
TGTGCCAGCAGACCGGGACAGGGGAACAATGAGCAGTTCTTC	CASRPGQGNNEQFF	TRBJ2-1	few	TRBD1	14	TRBV7-9